Each of the 3 T cell receptor beta chains below was sequenced from the same sample in a study of blood T cell repertoires in COVID-19. Data came from immunoSEQ multiplex PCR; TCRdb stores just in-frame clones and leaves some out. The table lists about 250,000 clones, about 90% of them singletons. Sequencing was carried out using peripheral blood. The receptors stem from a man aged 80 or over with acute or convalescent COVID-19.

V and J are TRBV5-5 and TRBJ1-2; weak D call: TRBD1 (5 bases). V was clipped by 0 bases and J by 3 bases, with 12 bases between them. The germline V gene encodes CDR1 SGHKS and CDR2 YYEKEE (reference sequence). The CDR3 is made up of 15 amino acids. CDR3 residues: CASSLAVGRDYGYTF. The CDR3 nucleotides are TGTGCCAGCAGCTTGGCGGTCGGCAGGGACTATGGCTACACCTTC.

J is TRBJ2-7 and V is TRBV13; a possible D gene is TRBD1 (6 bases). The length of the CDR3 is 13 residues. V lost 5 bases and J 7 bases, leaving 15 bases between the germline ends. Germline CDR1 and CDR2: PRHDT and FYEKMQ (reference sequence). The CDR3 DNA sequence: TGTGCCAGCAGCCCATCAGGGGTCCGAGAGCAGTACTTC. As protein: CASSPSGVREQYF.

This chain joins TRBV7-2 and TRBJ2-2; 7 bases fit TRBD2. V lost 4 bases, J lost 2 bases, and 7 bases stayed unmatched. CDR1 is SGHTA and CDR2 is FQGNSA in the germline V gene. The CDR3 is 16 residues long. CDR3 DNA sequence: TGTGCCAGCAGCTCCAATGCGGGAGTTAACACCGGGGAGCTGTTTTTT. Its translation is CASSSNAGVNTGELFF.